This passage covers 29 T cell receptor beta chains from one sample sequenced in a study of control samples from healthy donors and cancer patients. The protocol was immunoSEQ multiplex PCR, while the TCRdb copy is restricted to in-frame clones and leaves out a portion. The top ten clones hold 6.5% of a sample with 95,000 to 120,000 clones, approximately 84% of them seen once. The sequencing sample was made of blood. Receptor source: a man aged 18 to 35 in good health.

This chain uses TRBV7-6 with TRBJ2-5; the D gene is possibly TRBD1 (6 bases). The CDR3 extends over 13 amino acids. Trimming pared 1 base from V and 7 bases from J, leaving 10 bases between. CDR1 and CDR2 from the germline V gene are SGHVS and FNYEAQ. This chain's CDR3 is CASSLGDKGTQYF. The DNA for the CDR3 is TGTGCCAGCAGCTTAGGGGACAAGGGGACCCAGTACTTC.

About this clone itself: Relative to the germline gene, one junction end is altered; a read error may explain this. The DNA of the CDR3 is TGTGCTAGCAGTCACAGGCCGGTGGACAGGGTGAACACCGGGGAGCTGTTTTTT. Translating it yields CASSHRPVDRVNTGELFF. The rearrangement uses TRBV7-7 and TRBJ2-2; 8 bases map to TRBD1. Germline V gene data show CDR1 as SSHAT and CDR2 as FNYEAQ (reference sequence). The CDR3 consists of 18 residues.

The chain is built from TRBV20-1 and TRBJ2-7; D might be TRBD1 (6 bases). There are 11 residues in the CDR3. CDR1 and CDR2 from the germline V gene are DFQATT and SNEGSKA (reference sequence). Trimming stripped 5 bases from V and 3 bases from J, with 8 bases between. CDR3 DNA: TGCAGTGCTGGGACAAGCTACGAGCAGTACTTC. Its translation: CSAGTSYEQYF.

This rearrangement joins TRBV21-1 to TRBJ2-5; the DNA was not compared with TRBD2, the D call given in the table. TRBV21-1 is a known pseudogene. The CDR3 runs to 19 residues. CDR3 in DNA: TGTGCCAGCAGCAAAGCGGGACTAGCGGGGGCCAAGATCCAAGAGACCCAGTACTTC. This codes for CASSKAGLAGAKIQETQYF.

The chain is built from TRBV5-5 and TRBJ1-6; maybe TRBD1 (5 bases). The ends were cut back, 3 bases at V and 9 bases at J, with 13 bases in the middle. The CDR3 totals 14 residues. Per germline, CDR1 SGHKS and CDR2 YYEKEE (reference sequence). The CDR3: CASSSGIGGSPLHF. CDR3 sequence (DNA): TGTGCCAGCAGCTCAGGGATTGGCGGTTCACCCCTCCACTTT.

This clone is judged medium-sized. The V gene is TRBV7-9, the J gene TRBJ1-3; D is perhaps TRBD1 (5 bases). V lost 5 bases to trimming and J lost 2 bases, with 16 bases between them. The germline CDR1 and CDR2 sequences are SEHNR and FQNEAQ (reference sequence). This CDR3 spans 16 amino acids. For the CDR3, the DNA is TGTGCCAGCAGCCGCGGGACTTGGAGGGCTGGAAACACCATATATTTT. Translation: CASSRGTWRAGNTIYF.

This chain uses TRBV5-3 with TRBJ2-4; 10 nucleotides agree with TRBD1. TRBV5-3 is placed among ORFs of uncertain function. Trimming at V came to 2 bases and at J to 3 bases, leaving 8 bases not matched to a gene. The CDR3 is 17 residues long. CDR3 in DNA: TGTGCCAGAAGCTTAGGACAGGGGGTGTTGGACAAAAACATTCAGTACTTC. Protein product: CARSLGQGVLDKNIQYF.

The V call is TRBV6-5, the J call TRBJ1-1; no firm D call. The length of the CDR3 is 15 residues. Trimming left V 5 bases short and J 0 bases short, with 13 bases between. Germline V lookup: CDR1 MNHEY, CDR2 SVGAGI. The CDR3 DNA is TGTGCCAGCAGTACAAAACTTAGGATGAACACTGAAGCTTTCTTT. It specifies CASSTKLRMNTEAFF.

This CDR3 reads CAWNRDRFEAFF. The CDR3 bases are TGTGCCTGGAATAGGGACAGGTTTGAAGCTTTCTTT. The chain recombines TRBV30 with TRBJ1-1; 8 nucleotides agree with TRBD1. Germline V gene sequence: CDR1 GTSNPN, CDR2 SVGIG (reference sequence). Losses at the gene ends were 4 bases for V and 7 bases for J; bases not matched to a gene: 5. This CDR3 comprises 12 residues.

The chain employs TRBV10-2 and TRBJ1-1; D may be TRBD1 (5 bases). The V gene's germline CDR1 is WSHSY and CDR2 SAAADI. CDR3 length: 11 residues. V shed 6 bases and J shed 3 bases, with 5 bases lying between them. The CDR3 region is CASRGDTEAFF. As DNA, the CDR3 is TGCGCCAGCAGGGGGGACACTGAAGCTTTCTTT.

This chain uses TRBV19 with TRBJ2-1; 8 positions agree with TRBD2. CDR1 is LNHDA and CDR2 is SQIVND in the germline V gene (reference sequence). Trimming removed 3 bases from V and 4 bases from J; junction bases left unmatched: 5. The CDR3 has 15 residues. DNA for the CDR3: TGTGCCAGTAGTATCCAGCGGGGGCCTTACAATGAGCAGTTCTTC. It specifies CASSIQRGPYNEQFF.

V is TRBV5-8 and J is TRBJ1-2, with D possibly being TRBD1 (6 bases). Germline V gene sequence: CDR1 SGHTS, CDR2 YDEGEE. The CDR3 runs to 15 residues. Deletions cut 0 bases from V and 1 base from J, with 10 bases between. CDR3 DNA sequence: TGTGCCAGCAGCTTGGGAGGACAGTTTAACTATGGCTACACCTTC. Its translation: CASSLGGQFNYGYTF.

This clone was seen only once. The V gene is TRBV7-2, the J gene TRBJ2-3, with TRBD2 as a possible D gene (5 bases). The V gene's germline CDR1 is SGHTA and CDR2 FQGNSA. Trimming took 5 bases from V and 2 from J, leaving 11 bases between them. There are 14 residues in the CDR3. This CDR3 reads CASSRGAATDTQYF. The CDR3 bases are TGTGCCAGCAGCCGCGGAGCGGCCACAGATACGCAGTATTTT.

The CDR3: CASSLFTGTASNQPQHF. CDR3 bases: TGTGCCAGTAGTTTGTTCACGGGGACAGCTAGCAATCAGCCCCAGCATTTT. This sequence joins TRBV19 and TRBJ1-5; 7 nucleotides align to TRBD1. CDR1 and CDR2 (germline): LNHDA, SQIVND (reference sequence). CDR3 length equals 17 residues. J lost 0 bases, V lost 5 bases, and 10 bases had no gene match.

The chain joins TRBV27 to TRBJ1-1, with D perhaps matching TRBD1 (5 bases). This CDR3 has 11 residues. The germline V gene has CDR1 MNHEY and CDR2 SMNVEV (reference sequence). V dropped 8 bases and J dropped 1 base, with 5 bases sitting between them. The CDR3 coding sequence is TGTGCCAGCCAGGGGAACACTGAAGCTTTCTTT. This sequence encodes CASQGNTEAFF.

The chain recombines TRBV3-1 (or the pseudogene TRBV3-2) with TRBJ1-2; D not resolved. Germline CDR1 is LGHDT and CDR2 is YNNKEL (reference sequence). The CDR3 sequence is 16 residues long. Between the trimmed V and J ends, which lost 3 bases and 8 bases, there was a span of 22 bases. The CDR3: CASSHGPAPRTHGYTF. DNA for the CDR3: TGTGCCAGCAGCCACGGTCCGGCCCCTAGGACTCACGGCTACACCTTC.

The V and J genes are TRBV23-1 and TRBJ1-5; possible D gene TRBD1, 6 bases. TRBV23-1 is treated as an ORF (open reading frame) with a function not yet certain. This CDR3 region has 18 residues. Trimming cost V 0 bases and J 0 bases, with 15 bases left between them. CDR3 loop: CASSQSRGRRASNQPQHF. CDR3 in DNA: TGCGCCAGCAGTCAATCCAGGGGCCGCAGGGCTAGCAATCAGCCCCAGCATTTT.

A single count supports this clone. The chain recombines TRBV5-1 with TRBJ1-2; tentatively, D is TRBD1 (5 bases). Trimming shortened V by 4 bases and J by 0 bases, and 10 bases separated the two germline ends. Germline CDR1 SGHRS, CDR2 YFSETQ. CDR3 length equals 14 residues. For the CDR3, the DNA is TGCGCCAGCAGCCCTGGGGGGACTAACTATGGCTACACCTTC. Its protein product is CASSPGGTNYGYTF.

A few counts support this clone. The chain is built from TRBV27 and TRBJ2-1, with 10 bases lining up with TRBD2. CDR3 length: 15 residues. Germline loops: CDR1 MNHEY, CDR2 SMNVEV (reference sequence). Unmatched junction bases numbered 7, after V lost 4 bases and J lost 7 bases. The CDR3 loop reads CASSSLGLAANEQFF. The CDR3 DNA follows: TGTGCCAGCAGTTCCCTAGGACTAGCGGCAAATGAGCAGTTCTTC.

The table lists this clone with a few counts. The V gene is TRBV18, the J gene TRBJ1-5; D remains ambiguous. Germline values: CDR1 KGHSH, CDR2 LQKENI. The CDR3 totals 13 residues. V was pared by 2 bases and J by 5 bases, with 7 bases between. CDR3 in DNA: TGTGCCAGCTCACCAAGTACGGATCAGCCCCAGCATTTT. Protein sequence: CASSPSTDQPQHF.

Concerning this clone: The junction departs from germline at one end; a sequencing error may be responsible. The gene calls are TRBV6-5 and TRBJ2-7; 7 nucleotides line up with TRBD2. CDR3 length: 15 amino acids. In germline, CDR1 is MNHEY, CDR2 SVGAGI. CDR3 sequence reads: CASSYSWGLPLTFGF. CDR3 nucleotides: TGTGCCAGCAGTTACTCATGGGGACTACCTCTTACCTTCGGTTTC.

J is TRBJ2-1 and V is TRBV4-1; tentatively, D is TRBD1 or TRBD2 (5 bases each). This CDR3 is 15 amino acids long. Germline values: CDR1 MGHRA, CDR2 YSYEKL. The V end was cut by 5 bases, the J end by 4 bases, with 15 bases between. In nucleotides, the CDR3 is TGCGCCAGCAGCATCCTACGGGGCAGTTACAATGAGCAGTTCTTC. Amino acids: CASSILRGSYNEQFF.

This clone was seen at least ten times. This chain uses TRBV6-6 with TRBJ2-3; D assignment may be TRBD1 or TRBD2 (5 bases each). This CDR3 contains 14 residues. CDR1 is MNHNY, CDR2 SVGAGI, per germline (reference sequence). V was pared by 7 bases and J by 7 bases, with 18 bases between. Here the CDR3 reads CASIAGTRGNTQYF. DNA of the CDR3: TGTGCCAGCATAGCCGGGACCCGCGGTAATACGCAGTATTTT.

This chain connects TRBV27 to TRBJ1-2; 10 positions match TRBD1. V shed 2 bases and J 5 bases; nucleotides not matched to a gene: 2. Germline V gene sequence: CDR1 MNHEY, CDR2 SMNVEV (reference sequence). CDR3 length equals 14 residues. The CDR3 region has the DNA TGTGCCAGCAGTTTAGGGACAGGGGAGTATGGCTACACCTTC. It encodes CASSLGTGEYGYTF.

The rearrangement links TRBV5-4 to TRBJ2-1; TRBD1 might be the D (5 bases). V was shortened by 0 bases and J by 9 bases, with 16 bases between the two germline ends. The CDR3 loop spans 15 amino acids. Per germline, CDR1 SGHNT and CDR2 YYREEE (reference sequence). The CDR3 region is CASSLEPGKSVEQFF. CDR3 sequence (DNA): TGTGCCAGCAGCTTGGAGCCAGGGAAAAGTGTTGAGCAGTTCTTC.

CDR3 region: CASSLDTGGSEAFF. In DNA form, the CDR3 reads TGTGCCAGCAGCTTAGATACAGGGGGCTCTGAAGCTTTCTTT. This chain joins TRBV7-9 and TRBJ1-1, with 9 positions matching TRBD1. Germline-derived CDR1 and CDR2 are SEHNR and FQNEAQ (reference sequence). V lost 1 base, J lost 6 bases, and 3 bases stayed unmatched. The CDR3 length is 14 residues.

The DNA for the CDR3 is TGTGCCAGCAGCCCGGGACGGCGGAATCAGCCCCAGCATTTT. It is translated as CASSPGRRNQPQHF. V is TRBV7-8 and J is TRBJ1-5, with a possible D match to TRBD1 (5 bases). Between the trimmed V and J ends, which lost 5 bases and 4 bases, there was a span of 12 bases. Germline CDR1 is SGHVS and CDR2 is FQNEAQ. The CDR3 extends over 14 amino acids.

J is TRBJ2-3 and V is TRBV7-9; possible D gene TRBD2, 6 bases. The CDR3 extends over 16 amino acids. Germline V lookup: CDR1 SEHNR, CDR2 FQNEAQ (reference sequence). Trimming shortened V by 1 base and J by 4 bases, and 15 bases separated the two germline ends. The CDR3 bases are TGTGCCAGCAGCTTAGGCGGGGCCATTACCCCAGATACGCAGTATTTT. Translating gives CASSLGGAITPDTQYF.

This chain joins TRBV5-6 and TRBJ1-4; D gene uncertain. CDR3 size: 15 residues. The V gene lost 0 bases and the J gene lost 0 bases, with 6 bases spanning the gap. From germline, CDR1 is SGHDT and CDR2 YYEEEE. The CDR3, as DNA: TGTGCCAGCAGCTTGGGTCCCGCAACTAATGAAAAACTGTTTTTT. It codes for CASSLGPATNEKLFF. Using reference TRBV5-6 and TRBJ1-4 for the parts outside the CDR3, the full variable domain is DAGVTQSPTHLIKTRGQQVTLRCSPKSGHDTVSWYQQALGQGPQFIFQYYEEEERQRGNFPDRFSGHQFPNYSSELNVNALLLGDSALYLCASSLGPATNEKLFFGSGTQLSVL.